This TCR beta chain was captured in a study of CD8+CD57+ T cells in acquired aplastic anemia. Turning to the study itself: Sorted CD4+ and CD8+ cells gave an average of around 3.3 ug of DNA. Study-wide points: Comparison of patients with controls identified approximately 28 shared CD8+ CDR3 sequences. Significance was not reached for CD8+ Simpson's diversity between patients and controls.

Worth noting for this clonotype: The antigen is not known.

Trimming took 4 bases from V and 3 from J, leaving 14 bases between them. The CDR3 totals 15 residues. CDR1 is LNHDA, CDR2 SQIVND, per germline (reference sequence). CDR3 and TCR beta VDJ profiling relied on a genomic DNA template. TCRdb re-called the reads through MiXCR, storing one row per CDR3 protein. This sample has about 420,000 distinct CDR3 sequences, with about two thirds found just once. Sequenced material: sorted CD4+, CD8+, or CD8+CD57+ T cells (not recorded which) from PBMCs. V is TRBV19 and J is TRBJ2-3; a possible D gene is TRBD2 (6 bases). The source of this sequence is a human donor in good health, serving as a control. The CDR3 region is CASSTKTSMTDTQYF. The CDR3 coding sequence is TGTGCCAGTAGTACGAAGACTAGTATGACAGATACGCAGTATTTT.